The 15 T cell receptor beta chains given below trace back to one sample, sequenced in a study of blood T cell repertoires in COVID-19. Sequencing used immunoSEQ multiplex PCR; TCRdb keeps in-frame clones, though not all of them. The top ten clones hold 2.3% of a sample with about 120,000 clones, 78% of them seen once. Sequencing used peripheral blood. These receptors were taken from a man aged 70-80 years with acute or convalescent COVID-19.

The J gene is TRBJ2-5, the V gene TRBV7-9, with 11 bases identical to TRBD2. This CDR3 comprises 18 residues. Germline lookup yields CDR1 SEHNR and CDR2 FQNEAQ (reference sequence). Unmatched junction bases numbered 8, after V lost 2 bases and J lost 0 bases. CDR3: CASSLNLGLAGYQETQYF. The DNA of the CDR3 is TGTGCCAGCAGCTTAAATCTCGGACTAGCGGGTTACCAAGAGACCCAGTACTTC.

This clone was detected only once. V gene TRBV7-2 combines with J gene TRBJ2-5; the match to TRBD2 covers 8 bases. CDR3 size: 14 residues. Looked up from germline, CDR1 is SGHTA and CDR2 is FQGNSA. V shed 7 bases, J shed 4 bases, and the junction held 8 bases outside the gene matches. The CDR3 loop reads CASTFSGGGETQYF. CDR3 in DNA: TGTGCCAGCACCTTCAGCGGGGGAGGAGAGACCCAGTACTTC.

This clone was seen only a few times. This sequence joins TRBV12-3 or TRBV12-4 and TRBJ1-2, with TRBD1 matching 8 bases. The V segment lost 3 bases and the J segment 6 bases; nucleotides outside the gene matches: 3. This CDR3 has 13 amino acids. For the CDR3, the DNA is TGTGCCAGCAGTTTTTCAGGGGGCGATGGCTACACCTTC. This codes for CASSFSGGDGYTF.

V is TRBV7-2 and J is TRBJ2-5, with D possibly TRBD2 on 6 matching bases. CDR1 and CDR2 from the germline V gene are SGHTA and FQGNSA. This CDR3 has 14 residues. The germline V and J ends were trimmed by 1 base and 4 bases, with 10 bases remaining between them. DNA for the CDR3: TGTGCCAGCAGCTTAGGGGGAGGCGGAGAGACCCAGTACTTC. It specifies CASSLGGGGETQYF.

This clone was seen a single time. The CDR3 coding sequence is TGTGCCAGCAGTGAAGCAGGGGGATATCTAGACAATTCACCCCTCCACTTT. As protein: CASSEAGGYLDNSPLHF. The chain recombines TRBV6-1 with TRBJ1-6; D may be TRBD1 (6 bases). Trimming cost V 0 bases and J 7 bases, with 16 bases left between them. CDR3 length: 17 residues. Germline V gene lookup returns CDR1 MNHNS and CDR2 SASEGT.

The chain employs TRBV3-1 (or the pseudogene TRBV3-2) and TRBJ2-1; 7 bases are shared with TRBD2. Germline V gene data show CDR1 as LGHDT and CDR2 as YNNKEL (reference sequence). The CDR3 extends over 13 amino acids. J lost 16 bases, V lost 0 bases, and 9 bases had no gene match. CDR3 loop: CASSQDTTSRGFF. The DNA for the CDR3 is TGTGCCAGCAGCCAAGATACGACTAGCCGAGGCTTCTTC.

The rearrangement uses TRBV19 and TRBJ1-1; D is unresolved. This CDR3 contains 13 residues. Trimming stripped 3 bases from V and 5 bases from J, with 10 bases between. Germline V gene sequence: CDR1 LNHDA, CDR2 SQIVND (reference sequence). The CDR3 spells CASSMTPSTEAFF. CDR3 nucleotides: TGTGCCAGTAGTATGACACCCTCTACTGAAGCTTTCTTT.

This clone came up a few times. The junction does not match germline at one end; this may be a read error. This chain joins TRBV7-7 and TRBJ2-2, with D possibly matching TRBD1 (5 bases). CDR1 is SSHAT, CDR2 FNYEAQ, per germline (reference sequence). The CDR3 length is 16 residues. The CDR3 sequence is CASSPKGALNTGELFF. The CDR3 DNA reads TGTGCTAGCAGCCCCAAAGGGGCTCTGAACACCGGGGAGCTGTTTTTT.

The genes are TRBV5-5 and TRBJ1-6, with D hard to call. The CDR3 is 15 amino acids. The V gene's germline CDR1 is SGHKS and CDR2 YYEKEE (reference sequence). V was cut by 0 bases and J by 5 bases, with 9 bases left in between. The CDR3 coding sequence is TGTGCCAGCAGCTTGGAGGTCAGGAATAATTCACCCCTCCACTTT. Translating gives CASSLEVRNNSPLHF.

V gene TRBV7-2 combines with J gene TRBJ2-3; D is perhaps TRBD1 (7 bases). CDR3 length: 17 residues. V lost 5 bases and J 4 bases, leaving 22 bases between the germline ends. CDR1 is SGHTA, CDR2 FQGNSA, per germline. The CDR3 sequence is CASSAALGGGFADTQYF. The CDR3 DNA follows: TGTGCCAGCAGCGCCGCCCTTGGAGGGGGCTTCGCAGATACGCAGTATTTT.

This rearrangement joins TRBV7-9 to TRBJ2-7, with D perhaps TRBD2 (5 bases). Germline V CDR1 and CDR2: SEHNR, FQNEAQ (reference sequence). This CDR3 has 12 amino acids. The V end lost 3 bases, the J end lost 4 bases, and 7 bases lay between the germline ends. As DNA, the CDR3 is TGTGCCAGCAGCTTCACGGGATACGAGCAGTACTTC. Translating gives CASSFTGYEQYF.

CDR3 loop: CASSLGGGAREQYF. CDR3 nucleotide sequence: TGTGCCAGCAGCTTAGGCGGGGGGGCAAGGGAGCAGTACTTC. The chain couples TRBV11-3 to TRBJ2-7, with TRBD2 matching over 9 bases. The CDR3 is 14 amino acids. Germline V gene lookup returns CDR1 SGHNT and CDR2 YENEEA. Losses at the gene ends were 1 base for V and 7 bases for J; bases not matched to a gene: 5.

This rearrangement joins TRBV4-3 to TRBJ1-6; no clear D. V lost 0 bases to trimming and J lost 1 base, with 7 bases between them. CDR3 length: 16 residues. The V gene's germline CDR1 is LGHNA and CDR2 YSLEER. CDR3 sequence reads: CASSQDGSSYNSPLHF. The CDR3 nucleotides read TGCGCCAGCAGCCAAGATGGTAGTTCCTATAATTCACCCCTCCACTTT.

In its sample, this clone was seen many times. The V and J genes are TRBV7-8 and TRBJ1-5; TRBD1 matches 8 bases. The germline V gene encodes CDR1 SGHVS and CDR2 FQNEAQ. The CDR3 covers 17 residues. Trimming at V came to 5 bases and at J to 0 bases, leaving 9 bases not matched to a gene. In DNA, the CDR3 is TGTGCCAGCAGCAGCGGACAGGGCCGTAATAGCAATCAGCCCCAGCATTTT. Its translation: CASSSGQGRNSNQPQHF. The full variable domain, with the rest looked up from reference TRBV7-8 and TRBJ1-5, is GAGVSQSPRYKVAKRGQDVALRCDPISGHVSLFWYQQALGQGPEFLTYFQNEAQLDKSGLPSDRFFAERPEGSVSTLKIQRTQQEDSAVYLCASSSGQGRNSNQPQHFGDGTRLSIL.

This chain joins TRBV7-9 and TRBJ2-3; TRBD2 aligns across 13 bases. V was clipped by 5 bases and J by 6 bases; unmatched bases: 5. Germline loops: CDR1 SEHNR, CDR2 FQNEAQ (reference sequence). This CDR3 has 15 amino acids. The CDR3 loop reads CASSPGLAGVDTQYF. CDR3 coding DNA: TGTGCCAGCAGCCCCGGACTAGCGGGGGTGGATACGCAGTATTTT.